This T cell receptor (beta chain) was retrieved from a study of tumor and adjacent non-tumor tissue in lung cancer. The library came from three nested PCR rounds adapted from ARM-PCR protocols. In TCRdb, the multiplex PCR reads were re-called with MiXCR into one record per CDR3 protein. In the table there are over 110,000 distinct CDR3 sequences, roughly 66% of which are singletons. This sample's RNA came from whole unsorted tissue. Trimming removed 5 bases from V and 16 bases from J, with 24 bases in between. CDR1 is SGHNT, CDR2 YENEEA, per germline. This CDR3 is 14 amino acids long. This chain joins TRBV11-3 and TRBJ2-1; D may be TRBD1 (6 bases). Input material: lung tumor tissue. This TCR was sampled from a man in his fifties or sixties with small cell lung cancer. CDR3 sequence reads: CASSPSRGLAGHFF. The CDR3 DNA reads as TGTGCCAGCAGCCCCTCCAGGGGCCTGGCTGGGCACTTCTTC.